These 15 T cell receptor beta chains were sequenced from one sample in a study of cytomegalovirus exposure and HLA in healthy donors. Researchers ran the PCR with 60 Vbeta and 13 Jbeta primers. TCRdb's copy holds only in-frame clones and misses some; the assay was immunoSEQ multiplex PCR. This table holds around 90,000 clones, 65% to 85% found once. The sample comprised PBMCs. The receptors shown here come from a man between 25 and 39 years old in good health and CMV-seronegative.

The V gene is TRBV6-1, the J gene TRBJ2-7; TRBD1 aligns across 7 bases. CDR1 MNHNS and CDR2 SASEGT come from the germline V gene. The CDR3 is made up of 14 amino acids. The V gene end was trimmed by 4 bases and the J gene end by 1 base; junction bases not matched to a gene: 4. Written as DNA, the CDR3 is TGTGCCAGCAGTGCCCTGGGACAGTCCTACGAGCAGTACTTC. As protein: CASSALGQSYEQYF.

This chain links TRBV6-1 with TRBJ2-3; 9 positions match TRBD2. The CDR3 covers 14 residues. Trimming removed 3 bases from V and 6 bases from J; junction bases left unmatched: 4. The germline V gene has CDR1 MNHNS and CDR2 SASEGT. The CDR3 coding sequence is TGTGCCAGCAGTGAGGCGGGGGGGCGGGATACGCAGTATTTT. As protein: CASSEAGGRDTQYF.

V and J are TRBV6-4 and TRBJ2-3, with a weak D call TRBD2 (5 bases). Germline CDR1 and CDR2: MRHNA and SNTAGT. The CDR3 sequence is 14 residues long. V was clipped by 6 bases and J by 6 bases, with 16 bases between them. The CDR3 region has the DNA TGTGCCAGCAGCGCCGTCGGGATGTTCGATACGCAGTATTTT. Translation: CASSAVGMFDTQYF.

This clone was found a few times. V gene TRBV2 combines with J gene TRBJ1-6, with 10 bases lining up with TRBD1. With V trimmed by 6 bases and J by 3 bases, 2 bases remained unmatched. The CDR3 runs to 15 residues. Germline lookup yields CDR1 SNHLY and CDR2 FYNNEI. CDR3: CASRTGGGYNSPLHF. The CDR3 DNA reads as TGTGCCAGCAGGACAGGGGGCGGCTATAATTCACCCCTCCACTTT. The full variable domain, with the rest looked up from reference TRBV2 and TRBJ1-6, is EPEVTQTPSHQVTQMGQEVILRCVPISNHLYFYWYRQILGQKVEFLVSFYNNEISEKSEIFDDQFSVERPDGSNFTLKIRSTKLEDSAMYFCASRTGGGYNSPLHFGNGTRLTVT.

The J gene is TRBJ1-1, the V gene TRBV28; 8 nucleotides agree with TRBD1. Unmatched junction bases numbered 14, after V lost 4 bases and J lost 4 bases. The CDR3 contains 17 residues. Germline-derived CDR1 and CDR2 are MDHEN and SYDVKM. CDR3 DNA: TGTGCCAGCAGTTGGACGTACGGGACAGGAACGACCACTGAAGCTTTCTTT. Translating gives CASSWTYGTGTTTEAFF.

The chain has TRBV4-1 and TRBJ2-2; 10 nucleotides align to TRBD2. CDR3 length equals 18 residues. Germline V gene sequence: CDR1 MGHRA, CDR2 YSYEKL. The junction had 9 bases not matched to a gene; V was cut back by 0 bases and J by 5 bases. The CDR3 DNA reads as TGCGCCAGCAGCCAAGAAGACCCAGCGGGGGGGTGGACCGGGGAGCTGTTTTTT. This codes for CASSQEDPAGGWTGELFF.

This chain connects TRBV7-2 to TRBJ2-7, with TRBD2 identical over 14 bases. Germline V gene sequence: CDR1 SGHTA, CDR2 FQGNSA. Trimming cost V 5 bases and J 6 bases; bases outside gene matches: 6. The CDR3 spans 15 residues. The CDR3 sequence is CASSPQTSGGGEQYF. CDR3 coding DNA: TGTGCCAGCAGCCCTCAGACTAGCGGGGGGGGCGAGCAGTACTTC.

This clone was detected a few times. Here the CDR3 reads CAISELQGASPLHF. The DNA of the CDR3 is TGTGCCATCAGTGAGCTCCAGGGGGCTTCACCCCTCCACTTT. The rearrangement uses TRBV10-3 and TRBJ1-6; 8 bases are shared with TRBD1. Germline V gene data show CDR1 as ENHRY and CDR2 as SYGVKD. V shed 2 bases and J 9 bases; nucleotides not matched to a gene: 3. This CDR3 contains 14 residues.

This chain joins TRBV29-1 and TRBJ2-7; tentative D call: TRBD1 (6 bases). Trimming stripped 2 bases from V and 7 bases from J, with 21 bases between. The CDR3 spans 15 residues. Germline CDR1 reads SQVTM; CDR2 reads ANQGSEA. CDR3 loop: CSVEPSGQTSGEQYF. CDR3 nucleotides: TGCAGCGTTGAACCCTCGGGACAAACATCGGGGGAGCAGTACTTC.

With respect to this clone: The identical CDR3 is also encoded by other nucleotide sequences in the sample. This chain links TRBV7-7 with TRBJ2-1, with TRBD2 identical over 8 bases. The CDR3 covers 15 residues. J lost 5 bases, V lost 1 base, and 4 bases had no gene match. CDR1 and CDR2 from the germline V gene are SSHAT and FNYEAQ (reference sequence). The CDR3 nucleotides read TGTGCCAGCAGCTTAGGTTCGGGGGGGGACAATGAGCAGTTCTTC. Translating gives CASSLGSGGDNEQFF.

This clone was seen once. The V call is TRBV11-3, the J call TRBJ2-6, with 10 bases matching TRBD1. The junction had 2 bases not matched to a gene; V was cut back by 1 base and J by 2 bases. The CDR3 has 17 amino acids. Germline CDR1 SGHNT, CDR2 YENEEA. CDR3 DNA: TGTGCCAGCAGCTTAGGACAGGGGGCAGCTGGGGCCAACGTCCTGACTTTC. Translated, it gives CASSLGQGAAGANVLTF.

This chain connects TRBV5-1 to TRBJ2-7, with D possibly TRBD1 on 5 matching bases. Germline CDR1 is SGHRS and CDR2 is YFSETQ. Trimming shortened V by 4 bases and J by 3 bases, and 8 bases separated the two germline ends. The CDR3 length is 12 residues. CDR3 sequence (DNA): TGCGCCAGCAGCCCAGGGAACTACGAGCAGTACTTC. Its translation is CASSPGNYEQYF.

Written as DNA, the CDR3 is TGTGCCAGTAGTACCGCGGACACGAACACTGAAGCTTTCTTT. Amino acid sequence: CASSTADTNTEAFF. The chain carries TRBV19 and TRBJ1-1, with D possibly being TRBD1 (5 bases). Deletions cut 4 bases from V and 1 base from J, with 10 bases between. The CDR3 is 14 amino acids. CDR1 and CDR2 (germline): LNHDA, SQIVND (reference sequence).

The chain joins TRBV9 to TRBJ1-3; D possibly corresponds to TRBD1 (5 bases). V was pared by 3 bases and J by 2 bases, with 18 bases between. This CDR3 is 17 amino acids long. The germline V gene has CDR1 SGDLS and CDR2 YYNGEE. CDR3 sequence reads: CASSGGGTTAAGNTIYF. CDR3 nucleotides: TGTGCCAGCAGCGGAGGAGGGACGACAGCGGCTGGAAACACCATATATTTT.

Concerning this clone itself: Germline and junction disagree at one end, which may indicate a read error. V and J are TRBV2 and TRBJ2-1; 9 bases agree with TRBD2. From germline, CDR1 is SNHLY and CDR2 FYNNEI. This CDR3 comprises 12 residues. CDR3 region: CASSDEAGGQVF. CDR3 in DNA: TGTGCCAGCAGTGACGAGGCGGGGGGGCAAGTCTTC.